The rows below give T cell receptor beta chains drawn from one sample of a study of cytomegalovirus exposure and HLA in healthy donors. TCRdb's copy holds only in-frame clones and misses some; the assay was immunoSEQ multiplex PCR. The listing records 150,000 to 200,000 clones. Sequencing was done on a sample of PBMCs. Receptors originate from a man aged 25 to 45 in good health and CMV-seronegative. CDR3s include the opening cysteine and the closing phenylalanine or tryptophan. A D gene is named only where the DNA matches it firmly.

TGTGCCAGCAGAGCTGCGGGGAACACCGGGGAGCTGTTTTTT,CASRAAGNTGELFF,TRBJ2-2,TRBV6-5,NA
TGTGCCAGTACCACAGGGGTCTCTGGCTACACCTTC,CASTTGVSGYTF,TRBJ1-2,TRBV19,TRBD1
TGTGCCAGCAGTTTTGGCGGGACAGGGGGGTCTCCGCAGTACTTC,CASSFGGTGGSPQYF,TRBJ2-7,TRBV28,TRBD1
TGTGCCAGCAGCTTTTTAGGGACATCGAACACCGGGGAGCTGTTTTTT,CASSFLGTSNTGELFF,TRBJ2-2,TRBV7-3,NA
TGTGCCAGCAGTTACTCGTCGTATCGTGCAGATACGCAGTATTTT,CASSYSSYRADTQYF,TRBJ2-3,TRBV6-5,NA
TGTGCCAGTAGTATCGGCCAGGGACTTCACGAGCAGTACTTC,CASSIGQGLHEQYF,TRBJ2-7,TRBV19,NA
TGTGCCAGCAGCTTGGACCCCGGGAGGGGTTACGAGCAGTACTTC,CASSLDPGRGYEQYF,TRBJ2-7,TRBV5-4,TRBD2
TGTGCCAGTAGTATAGGACTAGCGGGAGTCTACGAGCAGTACTTC,CASSIGLAGVYEQYF,TRBJ2-7,TRBV19,TRBD2
TGTGCCAGTAGTTCCACTAGCGGGACCGACAATGAGCAGTTCTTC,CASSSTSGTDNEQFF,TRBJ2-1,TRBV19,TRBD2
TGTGCCAGTAGTAAAGGGAGACTAGCGGGGGGGCCAGGCACAGATACGCAGTATTTT,CASSKGRLAGGPGTDTQYF,TRBJ2-3,TRBV19,TRBD2
TGCAGCGCACTGGACAGAGCTTCCTACGAGCAGTACTTC,CSALDRASYEQYF,TRBJ2-7,TRBV29-1,NA
TGTATCAGGGACAGGTGGTTTCGAGGCGAGCAGTACTTC,CIRDRWFRGEQYF,TRBJ2-7,TRBV5-4,TRBD1
TGCGCCAGCAGCCAAGATCTGGGAGGTATCATGAACACTGAAGCTTTCTTT,CASSQDLGGIMNTEAFF,TRBJ1-1,TRBV4-3,NA
TGTGCCAGCAGTCGGGACAGAGAAGCCAAAAACATTCAGTACTTC,CASSRDREAKNIQYF,TRBJ2-4,TRBV2,TRBD1
TGTGCCAGCAGATCAGACAGGGACGGCTACACCTTC,CASRSDRDGYTF,TRBJ1-2,TRBV9,TRBD1